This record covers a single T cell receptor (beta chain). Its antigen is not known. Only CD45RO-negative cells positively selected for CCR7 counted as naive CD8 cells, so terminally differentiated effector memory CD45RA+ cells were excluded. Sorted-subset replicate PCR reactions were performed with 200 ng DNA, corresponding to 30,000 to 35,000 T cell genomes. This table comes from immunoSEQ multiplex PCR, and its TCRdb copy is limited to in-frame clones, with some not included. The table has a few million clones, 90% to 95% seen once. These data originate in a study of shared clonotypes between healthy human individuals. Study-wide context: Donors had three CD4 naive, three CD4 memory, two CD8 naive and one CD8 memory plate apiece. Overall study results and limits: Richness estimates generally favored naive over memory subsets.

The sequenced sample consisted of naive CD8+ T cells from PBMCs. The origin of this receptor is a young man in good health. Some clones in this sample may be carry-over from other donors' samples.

CDR3 region: CASSPWLAGGGELFF. The CDR3 coding sequence is TGTGCCAGCAGTCCCTGGCTAGCGGGAGGCGGGGAGCTGTTTTTT. The chain has TRBV6-6 and TRBJ2-2, with TRBD2 matching over 11 bases. The CDR3 sequence is 15 residues long. From germline, CDR1 is MNHNY and CDR2 SVGAGI (reference sequence). The J segment lost 7 bases and the V segment lost 5 bases, leaving 6 bases of the junction unmatched.